This T cell receptor beta chain was recorded in a study of radiation and T cells in renal cell carcinoma. Produced via immunoSEQ multiplex PCR; TCRdb's table is partial and in-frame only. This table holds about 91,000 clones, approximately 80% found once. The CDR3 runs 14 residues. V was shortened by 5 bases and J by 0 bases, with 11 bases between the two germline ends. Germline V CDR1 and CDR2: LNHDA, SQIVND (reference sequence). Regarding time point: baseline pretreatment blood. The treatment here: 15 Gy SBRT to primary tumor, nephrectomy 4 weeks later. Clear cell pathology was present in this patient's renal cell carcinoma.

The chain uses TRBV19 and TRBJ2-7; the D gene is possibly TRBD1 (6 bases). The TCR sequence derives from a man aged 55 to 70 with renal cell carcinoma. The sequencing used blood, collected from a patient whose treatment included radiotherapy and nephrectomy. The CDR3 loop is CASSPQGHSYEQYF. CDR3 nucleotides: TGTGCCAGTAGTCCCCAGGGGCACTCCTACGAGCAGTACTTC.